This paragraph covers one TCR beta chain sequence. The data are from a study of blood T cell repertoires in COVID-19. About the study: In each case, the material was cDNA or gDNA derived from T cells, B-cell-depleted T cells, or PBMCs.

After removal of 4 bases from V and 3 bases from J, the junction contained 12 bases not matched to a gene. CDR1 and CDR2 (germline): MNHEY, SVGEGT. The CDR3 covers 18 residues. Participants' reported clinical history set cohort assignment. Before being deemed recovered, Cohort 3 donors had two negative PCRs, clearance, or symptom resolution. Authors' methods: Reference gene primer amplification gave nucleated cell count estimates. Clones were read by immunoSEQ multiplex PCR, and TCRdb kept only the in-frame ones, dropping some. The DNA was the basis for D and trimming; V, J and clone size are from that table. The sample gives 200,000 to 250,000 clones, about 89% of which show up once; 3.5% to 5% is in the top ten.

The chain joins TRBV6-2 or TRBV6-3 to TRBJ2-3; the match to TRBD2 covers 11 bases. This TCR was recovered from a young woman who had recovered from COVID-19. Sequencing input: PBMCs or T cells enriched from blood (not recorded which). CDR3 in DNA: TGTGCCAGCAGTTCCCCCCTAGCGGGAGGAACTCGGACAGATACGCAGTATTTT. Residues: CASSSPLAGGTRTDTQYF.